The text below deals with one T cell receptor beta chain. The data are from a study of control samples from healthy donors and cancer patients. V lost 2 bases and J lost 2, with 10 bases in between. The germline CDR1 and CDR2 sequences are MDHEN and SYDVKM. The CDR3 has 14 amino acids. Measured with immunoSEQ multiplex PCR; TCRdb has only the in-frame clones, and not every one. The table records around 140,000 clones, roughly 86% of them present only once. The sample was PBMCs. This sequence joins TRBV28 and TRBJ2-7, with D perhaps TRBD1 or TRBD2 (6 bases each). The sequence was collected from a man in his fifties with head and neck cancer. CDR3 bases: TGTGCCAGCAGTTTACCAGGGGAGGCCTACGAGCAGTACTTC. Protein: CASSLPGEAYEQYF. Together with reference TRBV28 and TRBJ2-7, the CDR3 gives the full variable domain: DVKVTQSSRYLVKRTGEKVFLECVQDMDHENMFWYRQDPGLGLRLIYFSYDVKMKEKGDIPEGYSVSREKKERFSLILESASTNQTSMYLCASSLPGEAYEQYFGPGTRLTVT.